Below are 6 T cell receptor beta chains sequenced from a single sample in a study of blood T cell repertoires in COVID-19. Libraries were prepared by immunoSEQ multiplex PCR; TCRdb keeps only in-frame clonotypes and omits some of them. This table holds just over 650,000 clones, just under 90% found once. The material sequenced was peripheral blood. Every receptor here comes from a woman aged 18 to 35 with acute or convalescent COVID-19.

The V and J genes are TRBV9 and TRBJ1-4; 10 positions agree with TRBD1. The CDR3 loop spans 15 amino acids. After removal of 3 bases from V and 5 bases from J, the junction contained 4 bases not matched to a gene. Germline V CDR1 and CDR2: SGDLS, YYNGEE. CDR3 loop: CASSGRTGGNEKLFF. The CDR3 nucleotides read TGTGCCAGCAGCGGACGGACAGGGGGGAATGAAAAACTGTTTTTT.

This sequence joins TRBV3-1 (or the pseudogene TRBV3-2) and TRBJ2-1; D gene unclear. Germline lookup yields CDR1 LGHDT and CDR2 YNNKEL (reference sequence). The CDR3 extends over 15 amino acids. With 1 base removed from V and 6 bases from J, the gap between germline ends came to 13 bases. The CDR3 sequence: CASSQGERRLNEQFF. In DNA, the CDR3 is TGTGCCAGCAGCCAAGGTGAAAGGCGGCTCAATGAGCAGTTCTTC.

Remarks on this clone: One end of the junction fails to match germline, which may point to a read error. The V and J genes are TRBV6-4 and TRBJ2-3, with no clear D. The length of the CDR3 is 14 residues. Germline CDR1 MRHNA, CDR2 SNTAGT. The CDR3 nucleotides are TGTGCCAGCAGTGACGAGTATAGCAGAGATACGCAGTATTTT. Translation gives CASSDEYSRDTQYF.

The J gene is TRBJ2-2, the V gene TRBV27, with TRBD1 as a possible D gene (6 bases). This CDR3 comprises 14 residues. Germline CDR1 and CDR2: MNHEY and SMNVEV (reference sequence). The V gene lost 3 bases and the J gene lost 4 bases, with 9 bases spanning the gap. This CDR3 reads CASSFNRVTGELFF. CDR3 coding DNA: TGTGCCAGCAGTTTTAACAGGGTCACCGGGGAGCTGTTTTTT.

A single count supports this clone. The gene calls are TRBV4-3 and TRBJ2-1, with D unclear. Germline CDR1 reads LGHNA; CDR2 reads YSLEER. Trimming stripped 0 bases from V and 12 bases from J, with 12 bases between. The CDR3 has 13 residues. The CDR3 loop reads CASSQDHGPGQFF. CDR3 coding DNA: TGCGCCAGCAGCCAAGATCACGGTCCAGGGCAGTTCTTC.

The CDR3 DNA reads as TGTGCCAGCAGTTTCATCCAGGGCCCGCCCCAGCATTTT. Residues: CASSFIQGPPQHF. The J gene is TRBJ1-5, the V gene TRBV12-3 or TRBV12-4; tentatively, D is TRBD1 (5 bases). Deletions cut 3 bases from V and 9 bases from J, with 12 bases between. CDR3 length equals 13 residues.